These T cell receptor beta chains were read from a single sample in a study of blood T cells in healthy people across ages. TCRdb used MiXCR to reprocess the 5' RACE reads, holding one entry per CDR3 protein. Here the sample spans nearly 800,000 distinct CDR3 sequences, 56% being singletons. The specimen was blood. The receptors here all came from a middle-aged man in good health. CDR3s include the opening cysteine and the closing phenylalanine or tryptophan. The D gene is left open where the match is weak. Some rows mark clone size as missing; the rest say once, few, many or name a class of expanded clone.

j_gene: TRBJ2-7
d_gene: .
v_gene: TRBV21-1
abundance: .
CDR3aa: CASSKDEQGGEQYF
CDR3nt: TGTGCCAGCAGCAAAGACGAGCAGGGGGGCGAGCAGTACTTC

j_gene: TRBJ2-7
d_gene: .
v_gene: TRBV29-1
abundance: once
CDR3aa: CSVGTFGGGRAYEQYF
CDR3nt: TGCAGCGTTGGGACCTTTGGAGGGGGGCGAGCCTACGAGCAGTACTTC

j_gene: TRBJ2-2
d_gene: TRBD2
v_gene: TRBV24-1
abundance: .
CDR3aa: CATSGYHPGLAGGTGELFF
CDR3nt: TGTGCCACCAGTGGATACCATCCGGGACTAGCGGGAGGCACCGGGGAGCTGTTTTTT

j_gene: TRBJ2-1
d_gene: .
v_gene: TRBV4-2
abundance: .
CDR3aa: CASSPRIGGNEQFF
CDR3nt: TGTGCCAGCAGCCCTCGGATCGGGGGCAATGAGCAGTTCTTC

j_gene: TRBJ2-5
d_gene: .
v_gene: TRBV28
abundance: .
CDR3aa: CASRSANQETQYF
CDR3nt: TGTGCCAGCAGATCGGCAAACCAAGAGACCCAGTACTTC

j_gene: TRBJ2-3
d_gene: .
v_gene: TRBV4-3
abundance: .
CDR3aa: CASSQDSDGYADTQYF
CDR3nt: TGCGCCAGCAGCCAAGATTCCGACGGATACGCAGATACGCAGTATTTT

j_gene: TRBJ2-1
d_gene: TRBD1
v_gene: TRBV7-9
abundance: .
CDR3aa: CASNRGNEQFF
CDR3nt: TGTGCCAGTAACAGGGGAAATGAGCAGTTCTTC

j_gene: TRBJ2-1
d_gene: TRBD1
v_gene: TRBV2
abundance: .
CDR3aa: CASSGVGQGYNEQFF
CDR3nt: TGTGCCAGCAGTGGGGTGGGACAGGGGTACAATGAGCAGTTCTTC

j_gene: TRBJ2-2
d_gene: .
v_gene: TRBV5-1
abundance: .
CDR3aa: CASSLEGANTGELFF
CDR3nt: TGCGCCAGCAGCTTGGAGGGGGCGAACACCGGGGAGCTGTTTTTT

j_gene: TRBJ2-1
d_gene: .
v_gene: TRBV21-1
abundance: .
CDR3aa: CAGSKEKISNRQFF
CDR3nt: TGTGCCGGCAGCAAAGAAAAGATTAGCAATCGGCAGTTCTTC

j_gene: TRBJ2-3
d_gene: .
v_gene: TRBV29-1
abundance: .
CDR3aa: CSVGGDASHPDTQYF
CDR3nt: TGCAGCGTTGGAGGGGACGCCTCGCACCCGGATACGCAGTATTTT

j_gene: TRBJ1-1
d_gene: TRBD1
v_gene: TRBV4-2
abundance: .
CDR3aa: CASSQQGQGGTEAFF
CDR3nt: TGTGCCAGCAGCCAACAGGGACAGGGAGGCACTGAAGCTTTCTTT

j_gene: TRBJ2-7
d_gene: .
v_gene: TRBV20-1
abundance: .
CDR3aa: CSLSDSTKQYF
CDR3nt: TGCAGTCTGTCCGACAGTACGAAGCAGTACTTC

j_gene: TRBJ2-3
d_gene: TRBD2
v_gene: TRBV29-1
abundance: few
CDR3aa: CSISGRAYTDTQYF
CDR3nt: TGCAGCATTAGCGGGAGGGCCTATACAGATACGCAGTATTTT

j_gene: TRBJ2-5
d_gene: TRBD1
v_gene: TRBV20-1
abundance: .
CDR3aa: CSARDPLRQGVLRETQYF
CDR3nt: TGCAGTGCTAGAGATCCTCTCCGGCAGGGGGTATTGCGAGAGACCCAGTACTTC

j_gene: TRBJ2-3
d_gene: .
v_gene: TRBV6-1
abundance: few
CDR3aa: CASRWQGADTQYF
CDR3nt: TGTGCCAGCAGGTGGCAGGGAGCAGATACGCAGTATTTT

j_gene: TRBJ2-1
d_gene: .
v_gene: TRBV12-3/TRBV12-4
abundance: .
CDR3aa: CASSPSRSSYNEQFF
CDR3nt: TGTGCCAGCAGCCCTTCGCGGAGCTCCTACAATGAGCAGTTCTTC

j_gene: TRBJ2-5
d_gene: TRBD2
v_gene: TRBV28
abundance: .
CDR3aa: CASSLAGKGETQYF
CDR3nt: TGTGCCAGCAGTCTAGCGGGAAAGGGAGAGACCCAGTACTTC

j_gene: TRBJ1-4
d_gene: TRBD1
v_gene: TRBV27
abundance: .
CDR3aa: CASSLRPGQGNEKLFF
CDR3nt: TGTGCCAGCAGTCTTCGGCCGGGACAGGGAAATGAAAAACTGTTTTTT

j_gene: TRBJ2-3
d_gene: TRBD2
v_gene: TRBV20-1
abundance: .
CDR3aa: CSATSSGGTTDTQYF
CDR3nt: TGCAGTGCTACTAGTAGCGGGGGGACTACAGATACGCAGTATTTT

j_gene: TRBJ2-1
d_gene: TRBD2
v_gene: TRBV7-2
abundance: .
CDR3aa: CASSLVSARGGLGEQFF
CDR3nt: TGTGCCAGCAGCTTAGTTTCGGCGCGGGGGGGCCTCGGTGAGCAGTTCTTC

j_gene: TRBJ2-3
d_gene: .
v_gene: TRBV2
abundance: .
CDR3aa: CASRDRSTDTQYF
CDR3nt: TGTGCCAGCAGAGACCGTAGCACAGATACGCAGTATTTT

j_gene: TRBJ2-3
d_gene: .
v_gene: TRBV29-1
abundance: few
CDR3aa: CSVEEEIGDTQYF
CDR3nt: TGCAGCGTTGAAGAAGAAATAGGGGATACGCAGTATTTT

j_gene: TRBJ2-3
d_gene: TRBD2
v_gene: TRBV4-3
abundance: .
CDR3aa: CASSQDYPSGGTDTQYF
CDR3nt: TGCGCCAGCAGCCAAGATTACCCTAGCGGGGGCACAGATACGCAGTATTTT

j_gene: TRBJ2-3
d_gene: TRBD1
v_gene: TRBV9
abundance: few
CDR3aa: CASSVATGGTSTDTQYF
CDR3nt: TGTGCCAGCAGCGTAGCTACAGGGGGGACTAGCACAGATACGCAGTATTTT

j_gene: TRBJ2-6
d_gene: .
v_gene: TRBV9
abundance: .
CDR3aa: CASSLPTGSGANVLTF
CDR3nt: TGTGCCAGCAGCTTACCCACAGGGTCTGGGGCCAACGTCCTGACTTTC

j_gene: TRBJ2-5
d_gene: TRBD1
v_gene: TRBV20-1
abundance: .
CDR3aa: CSASPSTGILETQYF
CDR3nt: TGCAGTGCTAGTCCTTCGACAGGGATTCTTGAGACCCAGTACTTC

j_gene: TRBJ1-2
d_gene: .
v_gene: TRBV20-1
abundance: few
CDR3aa: CSVGYTGYTF
CDR3nt: TGCAGTGTCGGCTATACAGGCTACACCTTC

j_gene: TRBJ1-5
d_gene: .
v_gene: TRBV6-6
abundance: .
CDR3aa: CASTGDGTYQPQHF
CDR3nt: TGTGCCAGCACCGGGGATGGCACATATCAGCCCCAGCATTTT

j_gene: TRBJ1-4
d_gene: .
v_gene: TRBV7-2
abundance: once
CDR3aa: CASGEGNWGEKLFF
CDR3nt: TGTGCCAGCGGCGAGGGGAATTGGGGTGAAAAACTGTTTTTT

j_gene: TRBJ2-3
d_gene: .
v_gene: TRBV6-1
abundance: .
CDR3aa: CASSEATGPETQYF
CDR3nt: TGTGCCAGCAGTGAAGCTACAGGGCCGGAGACGCAGTATTTT

j_gene: TRBJ2-3
d_gene: TRBD2
v_gene: TRBV20-1
abundance: few
CDR3aa: CTPGRGGADTQYF
CDR3nt: TGCACCCCAGGTCGGGGGGGGGCGGATACGCAGTATTTT

j_gene: TRBJ2-1
d_gene: TRBD2
v_gene: TRBV20-1
abundance: .
CDR3aa: CSARLELAGSTYNEQFF
CDR3nt: TGCAGTGCTAGACTGGAACTAGCGGGAAGCACCTACAATGAGCAGTTCTTC

j_gene: TRBJ2-4
d_gene: .
v_gene: TRBV11-3
abundance: few
CDR3aa: CASSSTPVEQYF
CDR3nt: TGTGCCAGCAGCTCGACTCCGGTGGAGCAGTACTTC

j_gene: TRBJ1-4
d_gene: TRBD1
v_gene: TRBV11-2
abundance: .
CDR3aa: CASSRTGTGNEKLFF
CDR3nt: TGTGCCAGCAGCCGTACCGGGACAGGGAATGAAAAACTGTTTTTT

j_gene: TRBJ2-3
d_gene: .
v_gene: TRBV3-1
abundance: .
CDR3aa: CASNAGTDTQYF
CDR3nt: TGTGCCAGCAACGCGGGCACAGATACGCAGTATTTT

j_gene: TRBJ2-5
d_gene: .
v_gene: TRBV6-1
abundance: many
CDR3aa: CASRTVQETQYF
CDR3nt: TGTGCCAGCAGGACAGTTCAAGAGACCCAGTACTTC

j_gene: TRBJ2-7
d_gene: TRBD1
v_gene: TRBV5-1
abundance: .
CDR3aa: CASSFNSKNQGAYHEQYF
CDR3nt: TGCGCCAGCAGCTTCAACTCAAAAAATCAGGGGGCGTACCACGAGCAGTACTTC

j_gene: TRBJ2-7
d_gene: TRBD2
v_gene: TRBV14
abundance: few
CDR3aa: CASSQLAGSYEQYF
CDR3nt: TGTGCCAGCAGCCAACTAGCGGGATCCTACGAGCAGTACTTC

j_gene: TRBJ1-1
d_gene: .
v_gene: TRBV2
abundance: .
CDR3aa: CASAYHRDTEAFF
CDR3nt: TGTGCCAGCGCTTATCACAGGGATACTGAAGCTTTCTTT

j_gene: TRBJ2-6
d_gene: TRBD1
v_gene: TRBV7-8
abundance: .
CDR3aa: CASSRKTGTGAGANVLTF
CDR3nt: TGTGCCAGCAGCCGGAAGACCGGGACAGGAGCTGGGGCCAACGTCCTGACTTTC

j_gene: TRBJ2-7
d_gene: .
v_gene: TRBV7-2
abundance: many
CDR3aa: CASSLNRAYEQYF
CDR3nt: TGTGCCAGCAGCTTAAATAGGGCCTACGAGCAGTACTTC